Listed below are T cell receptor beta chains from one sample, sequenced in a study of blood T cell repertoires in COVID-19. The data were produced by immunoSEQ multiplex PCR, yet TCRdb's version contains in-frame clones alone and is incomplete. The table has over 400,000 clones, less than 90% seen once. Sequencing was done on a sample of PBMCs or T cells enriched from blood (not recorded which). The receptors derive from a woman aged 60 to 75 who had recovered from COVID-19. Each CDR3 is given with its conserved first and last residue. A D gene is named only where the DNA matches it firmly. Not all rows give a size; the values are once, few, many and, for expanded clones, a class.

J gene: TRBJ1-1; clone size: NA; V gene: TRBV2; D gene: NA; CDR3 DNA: TGTGCCAGCAGGGGTCTGGCGGCCGGTGGCACTGAAGCTTTCTTT; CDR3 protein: CASRGLAAGGTEAFF
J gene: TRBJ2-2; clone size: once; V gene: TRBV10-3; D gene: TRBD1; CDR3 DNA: TGTGCCATCAGAAGACAGGGGGTGGACACCGGGGAGCTGTTTTTT; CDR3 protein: CAIRRQGVDTGELFF
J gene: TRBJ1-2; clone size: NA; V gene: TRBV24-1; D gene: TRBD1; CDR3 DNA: TGTGCCACCAGTGACCCGGGACAGGGTCCCTATGGCTACACCTTC; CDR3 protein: CATSDPGQGPYGYTF
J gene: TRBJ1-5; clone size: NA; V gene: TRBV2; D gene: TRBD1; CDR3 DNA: TGTGCCAGCAGTGGACAGGGGGCAGGACAGCCCCAGCATTTT; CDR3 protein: CASSGQGAGQPQHF
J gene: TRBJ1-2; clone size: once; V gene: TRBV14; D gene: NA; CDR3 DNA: TGTGCCAGCAGCCGGAGGACAGCCTCCTATGGCTACACCTTC; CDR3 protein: CASSRRTASYGYTF
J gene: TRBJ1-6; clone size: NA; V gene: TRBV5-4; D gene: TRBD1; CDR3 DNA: TGTGCCAGCAGGGGACAGTATAATTCACCCCTCCACTTT; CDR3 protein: CASRGQYNSPLHF
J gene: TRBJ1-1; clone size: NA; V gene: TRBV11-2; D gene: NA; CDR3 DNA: TGTGCCAGCAGCCTCGCGCCTCGGGGGAAGTCTCCTGAAGCTTTCTTT; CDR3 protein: CASSLAPRGKSPEAFF
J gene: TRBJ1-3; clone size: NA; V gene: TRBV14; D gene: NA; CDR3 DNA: TGTGCCAGCAGCCAACCCGGAACAGTGGGAAACACCATATATTTT; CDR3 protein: CASSQPGTVGNTIYF
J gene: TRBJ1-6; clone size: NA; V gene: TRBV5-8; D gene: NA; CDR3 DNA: TGTGCCAGCAGCTTGGGACAACTTTATAATTCACCCCTCCACTTT; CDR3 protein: CASSLGQLYNSPLHF
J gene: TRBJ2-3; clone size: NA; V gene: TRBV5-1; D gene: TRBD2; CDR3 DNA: TGCGCCAGCAGCTTCGGGTCGAGCGGGGGAGATACGCAGTATTTT; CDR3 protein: CASSFGSSGGDTQYF
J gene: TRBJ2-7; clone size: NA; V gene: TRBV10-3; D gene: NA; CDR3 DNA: TGTGCCATCAGTGACCTTGATCTAGGTCTCGAGCAGTACTTC; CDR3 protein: CAISDLDLGLEQYF
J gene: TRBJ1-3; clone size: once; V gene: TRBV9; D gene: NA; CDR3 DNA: TGTGCCAGCAGCGTAGGGGGAGGACTCTCTGGAAACACCATATATTTT; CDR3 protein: CASSVGGGLSGNTIYF
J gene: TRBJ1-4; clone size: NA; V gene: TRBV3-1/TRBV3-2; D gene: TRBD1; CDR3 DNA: TGTGCCAGCAGCCGACAGGGATTTAATGAAAAACTGTTTTTT; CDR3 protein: CASSRQGFNEKLFF
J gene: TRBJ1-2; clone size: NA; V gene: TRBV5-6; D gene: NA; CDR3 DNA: TGTGCCAGCAGCTTGGACAGGGCCTATGGCTACACCTTC; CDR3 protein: CASSLDRAYGYTF
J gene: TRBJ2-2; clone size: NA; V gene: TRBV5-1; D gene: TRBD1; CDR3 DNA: TGCGCCAGCGGACAGGGGATTTCAACCGGGGAGCTGTTTTTT; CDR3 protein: CASGQGISTGELFF
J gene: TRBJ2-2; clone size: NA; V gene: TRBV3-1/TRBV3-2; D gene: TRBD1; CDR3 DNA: TGTGCCAGCAGCCACAGGGGGCCGAACACCGGGGAGCTGTTTTTT; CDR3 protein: CASSHRGPNTGELFF
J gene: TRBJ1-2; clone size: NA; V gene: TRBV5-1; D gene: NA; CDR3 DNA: TGCGCCAGCAGCTTGGTCGGCAGGCCCTATGGCTACACCTTC; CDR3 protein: CASSLVGRPYGYTF
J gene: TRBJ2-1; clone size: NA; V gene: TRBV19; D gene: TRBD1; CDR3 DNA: TGTGCCAGTAGTATCTTAGGGACAGGGTACAATGAGCAGTTCTTC; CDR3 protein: CASSILGTGYNEQFF
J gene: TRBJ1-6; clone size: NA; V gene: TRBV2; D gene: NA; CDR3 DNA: TGTGCCAGCAGCGAGAGTCATGGTTCACCCCTCCACTTT; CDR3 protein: CASSESHGSPLHF
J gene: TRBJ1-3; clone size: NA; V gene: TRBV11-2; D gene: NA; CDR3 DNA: TGTGCCAGCAGCCCTTGGGACATCGACTCTGGAAACACCATATATTTT; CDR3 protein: CASSPWDIDSGNTIYF
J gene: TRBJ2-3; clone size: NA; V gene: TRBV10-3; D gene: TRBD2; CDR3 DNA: TGTGCCATCAGTGAGCGGGCTAGCGGGGTAGGCACAGATACGCAGTATTTT; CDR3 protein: CAISERASGVGTDTQYF
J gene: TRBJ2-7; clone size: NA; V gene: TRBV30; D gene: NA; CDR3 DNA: TGTGCCTGGAGTAAGTCGTGGGACAAATCCTACGAGCAGTACTTC; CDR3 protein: CAWSKSWDKSYEQYF
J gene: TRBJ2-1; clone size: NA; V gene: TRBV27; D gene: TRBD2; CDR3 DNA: TGTGCCAGCAGACTGACTAGCTTTAACAATGAGCAGTTCTTC; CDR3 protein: CASRLTSFNNEQFF
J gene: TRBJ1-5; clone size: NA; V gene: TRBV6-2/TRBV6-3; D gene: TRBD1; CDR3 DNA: TGTGCCAGCAGTTACCGGGACAGGGCTGGCAATCAGCCCCAGCATTTT; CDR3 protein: CASSYRDRAGNQPQHF
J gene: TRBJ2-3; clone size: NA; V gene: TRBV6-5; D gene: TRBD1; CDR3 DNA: TGTGCCAGCACCGACAGGGGGTTCACAGATACGCAGTATTTT; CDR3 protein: CASTDRGFTDTQYF
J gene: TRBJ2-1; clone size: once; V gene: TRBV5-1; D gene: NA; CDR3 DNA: TGCGCCAGCAGCCCCAGAGACAGGGAGGTTGACAATGAGCAGTTCTTC; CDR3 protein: CASSPRDREVDNEQFF
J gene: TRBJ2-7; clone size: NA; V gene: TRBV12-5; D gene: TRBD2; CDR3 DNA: TGTGCTAGTGGTTTGCGGGGGGAGTACTTC; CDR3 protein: CASGLRGEYF
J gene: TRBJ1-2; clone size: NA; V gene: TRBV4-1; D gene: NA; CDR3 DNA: TGCGCCAGCAGCCTCGGGGGTAACTATGGCTACACCTTC; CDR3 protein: CASSLGGNYGYTF
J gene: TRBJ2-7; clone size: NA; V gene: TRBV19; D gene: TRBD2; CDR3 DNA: TGTGCCAGTAGCCCAGCGGGGGGGCCCTACGAGCAGTACTTC; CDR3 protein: CASSPAGGPYEQYF
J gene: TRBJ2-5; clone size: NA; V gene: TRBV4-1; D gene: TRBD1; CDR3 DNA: TGCGCCAGCAGCCAAGGGGACAGGGTGGAGGAGACCCAGTACTTC; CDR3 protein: CASSQGDRVEETQYF
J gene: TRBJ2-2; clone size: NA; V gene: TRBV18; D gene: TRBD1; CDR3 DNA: TGTGCCAGCTCACCAGGACAGGAGTTAGCCGGGGAGCTGTTTTTT; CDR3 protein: CASSPGQELAGELFF
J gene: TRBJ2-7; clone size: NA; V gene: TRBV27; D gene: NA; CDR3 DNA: TGTGCCAGCAGTACACAAGCCGGGATAGAAACCTACGAGCAGTACTTC; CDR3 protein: CASSTQAGIETYEQYF